What follows are 22 T cell receptor beta chains derived from one specimen sequenced in a study of cytomegalovirus exposure and HLA in healthy donors. With 60 Vbeta and 13 Jbeta primers, the PCR was carried out. Clones were read by immunoSEQ multiplex PCR, and TCRdb kept only the in-frame ones, dropping some. The sample includes approximately 300,000 clones, 80% to 90% of them seen just once. Sequences were obtained from PBMCs. These receptor sequences come from a woman aged 40 to 50 in good health and CMV-seropositive.

The genes are TRBV7-2 and TRBJ2-1; 12 bases fit TRBD2. Germline V gives CDR1 SGHTA, CDR2 FQGNSA. After removal of 3 bases from V and 11 bases from J, the junction contained 8 bases not matched to a gene. This CDR3 is 15 amino acids long. In DNA form, the CDR3 reads TGTGCCAGCAGCTTCGAGACTAGCGGGAGCTCAAAGCAGTTCTTC. It specifies CASSFETSGSSKQFF. The full variable domain, rest sourced from reference TRBV7-2 and TRBJ2-1, is GAGVSQSPSNKVTEKGKDVELRCDPISGHTALYWYRQSLGQGLEFLIYFQGNSAPDKSGLPSDRFSAERTGGSVSTLTIQRTQQEDSAVYLCASSFETSGSSKQFFGPGTRLTVL.

The CDR3 loop reads CASSPAGTSVDEQYF. In nucleotides, the CDR3 is TGTGCCAGCAGCCCCGCCGGGACTAGCGTTGATGAGCAGTACTTC. This chain uses TRBV7-6 with TRBJ2-7, with 10 nucleotides matching TRBD2. V trimming: 5 bases; J trimming: 7 bases; junction bases outside the gene matches: 11. The germline V gene has CDR1 SGHVS and CDR2 FNYEAQ. This CDR3 has 15 residues.

The J gene is TRBJ2-5, the V gene TRBV7-2; 10 positions agree with TRBD2. This CDR3 has 17 amino acids. V lost 5 bases and J lost 3; bases outside the gene matches: 12. Per germline, CDR1 SGHTA and CDR2 FQGNSA. The CDR3 here is CASSPRPSSGRKETQYF. CDR3 sequence (DNA): TGTGCCAGCAGCCCACGACCATCTAGCGGGAGAAAAGAGACCCAGTACTTC.

About this clone itself: Other nucleotide sequences in the sample specify the same CDR3. The rearrangement links TRBV4-3 to TRBJ2-7, with 7 bases aligning to TRBD1. The length of the CDR3 is 14 residues. Per the germline V gene, CDR1 is LGHNA and CDR2 is YSLEER. The trim removed 1 base at V and 4 bases at J, leaving 4 bases unmatched. The CDR3: CASSQGQGSYEQYF. The CDR3 bases are TGCGCCAGCAGCCAAGGACAGGGTTCGTACGAGCAGTACTTC.

This clone was observed a single time. V gene TRBV11-2 combines with J gene TRBJ2-1; 8 bases line up with TRBD2. Trimming removed 4 bases from V and 6 bases from J; junction bases left unmatched: 8. CDR1 is SGHAT, CDR2 FQNNGV, per germline. The CDR3 is 15 amino acids. The CDR3 DNA reads as TGTGCCAGCAGCTGGAGGACTAGCAATCTCAATGAGCAGTTCTTC. Protein product: CASSWRTSNLNEQFF.

The J gene is TRBJ2-3, the V gene TRBV5-4; possible D gene TRBD1, 6 bases. From germline, CDR1 is SGHNT and CDR2 YYREEE (reference sequence). The germline V and J ends were trimmed by 3 bases and 2 bases, with 10 bases remaining between them. This CDR3 contains 14 residues. CDR3: CASSSDSHTDTQYF. In DNA form, the CDR3 reads TGTGCCAGCAGCTCGGACAGTCACACAGATACGCAGTATTTT.

This clone was counted a few times. This sequence joins TRBV5-6 and TRBJ2-5; 13 nucleotides align to TRBD2. J lost 5 bases, V lost 2 bases, and 6 bases had no gene match. The CDR3 totals 16 residues. In germline, CDR1 is SGHDT, CDR2 YYEEEE. This CDR3 is CASSFRTSGSFETQYF. The CDR3 DNA reads TGTGCCAGCAGCTTCCGGACTAGCGGGAGCTTTGAGACCCAGTACTTC.

Here the CDR3 DNA reads TGTGCCAGCAGCCAAAGGGGGGGACGATACAATGAGCAGTTCTTC. Translating it yields CASSQRGGRYNEQFF. The chain uses TRBV7-8 and TRBJ2-1; TRBD2 might be the D (7 bases). Germline V gene data show CDR1 as SGHVS and CDR2 as FQNEAQ. CDR3 length: 15 residues. Trimming left V 5 bases short and J 4 bases short, with 15 bases between.

V and J are TRBV2 and TRBJ2-7; 11 bases are a match to TRBD2. V shed 6 bases and J 1 base; nucleotides not matched to a gene: 8. CDR1 and CDR2 (germline): SNHLY, FYNNEI. The CDR3 sequence is 16 residues long. CDR3 coding DNA: TGTGCCAGCAGAGACATCCCTAGCGGGAGGTCCTACGAGCAGTACTTC. This codes for CASRDIPSGRSYEQYF.

The chain is built from TRBV5-4 and TRBJ2-5; D is unclear. The germline V gene has CDR1 SGHNT and CDR2 YYREEE (reference sequence). V gave up 0 bases and J gave up 9 bases, with 12 bases separating them. This CDR3 comprises 13 residues. In nucleotides, the CDR3 is TGTGCCAGCAGCTTGGACGGTCATACGGCCCAGTACTTC. This translates into CASSLDGHTAQYF.

The chain combines TRBV14 with TRBJ1-4; D unclear. This CDR3 has 15 amino acids. The V and J ends lost 2 bases and 8 bases respectively, with 15 bases between them. Germline CDR1 SGHDN, CDR2 FVKESK. The CDR3 DNA reads TGTGCCAGCAGCCAACGGTCGGTCGTAGCCGAAAAACTGTTTTTT. It translates to CASSQRSVVAEKLFF.

Here the CDR3 DNA reads TGTGCCAGCAGCCGTGACAGGGACCTCGGCTACACCTTC. Its protein is CASSRDRDLGYTF. The V gene is TRBV6-5, the J gene TRBJ1-2, with 7 positions matching TRBD1. After removal of 6 bases from V and 8 bases from J, the junction contained 9 bases not matched to a gene. The CDR3 totals 13 residues. Per the germline V gene, CDR1 is MNHEY and CDR2 is SVGAGI.

The chain employs TRBV7-9 and TRBJ2-7, with D perhaps TRBD2 (6 bases). The germline CDR1 and CDR2 sequences are SEHNR and FQNEAQ (reference sequence). CDR3 length: 15 amino acids. V was trimmed by 4 bases and J by 3 bases, leaving 16 bases between them. The CDR3: CASSSSNGGLYEQYF. The DNA of the CDR3 is TGTGCCAGCAGCTCCTCTAACGGGGGACTCTACGAGCAGTACTTC. Full variable domain (outside the CDR3, taken from reference TRBV7-9 and TRBJ2-7): DTGVSQNPRHKITKRGQNVTFRCDPISEHNRLYWYRQTLGQGPEFLTYFQNEAQLEKSRLLSDRFSAERPKGSFSTLEIQRTEQGDSAMYLCASSSSNGGLYEQYFGPGTRLTVT.

The chain is built from TRBV19 and TRBJ2-2, with D possibly matching TRBD2 (5 bases). CDR1 is LNHDA, CDR2 SQIVND, per germline (reference sequence). The CDR3 is 16 amino acids. V lost 3 bases, J lost 1 base, and 12 bases lay in between. The CDR3 coding sequence is TGTGCCAGTAGTATTGGAGCTGGACTGAACACCGGGGAGCTGTTTTTT. It codes for CASSIGAGLNTGELFF.

This clone showed up just a few times. V is TRBV5-6 and J is TRBJ2-7; maybe TRBD2 (5 bases). Trimming pared 1 base from V and 3 bases from J, leaving 11 bases between. There are 14 residues in the CDR3. Per germline, CDR1 SGHDT and CDR2 YYEEEE. The CDR3 DNA follows: TGTGCCAGCAGCTTGTCTGGGAGTAGCTACGAGCAGTACTTC. As protein: CASSLSGSSYEQYF.

This chain joins TRBV28 and TRBJ1-3; D remains unclear. The CDR3 sequence is 12 residues long. Trimming took off 2 bases at V and 9 bases at J, with 8 bases between the two ends. The germline CDR1 and CDR2 sequences are MDHEN and SYDVKM. CDR3 sequence: CASSLVGSTIYF. Written as DNA, the CDR3 is TGTGCCAGCAGTTTAGTAGGGAGCACCATATATTTT.

This chain joins TRBV28 and TRBJ2-7, with 9 bases that match TRBD1. The CDR3 totals 15 residues. The germline V gene has CDR1 MDHEN and CDR2 SYDVKM. The ends lost 4 bases at V and 5 bases at J; junction bases unmatched: 9. The CDR3 nucleotides are TGTGCCAGCAGTTACACCGGGACAGGGAGCCACGAGCAGTACTTC. This encodes CASSYTGTGSHEQYF.

This clone was seen once. V gene TRBV19 combines with J gene TRBJ2-1, with 13 bases identical to TRBD2. Germline assignment: CDR1 LNHDA and CDR2 SQIVND (reference sequence). CDR3 length equals 18 residues. Trimming took 7 bases from V and 2 from J; bases not matched to a gene: 11. CDR3 bases: TGTGCCAGTACCCCCGGACTAGCGGGAGATCGCCCCTACAATGAGCAGTTCTTC. It translates to CASTPGLAGDRPYNEQFF.

The V gene is TRBV30, the J gene TRBJ2-1, with a tentative D call TRBD2 (6 bases). Trimming pared 3 bases from V and 11 bases from J, leaving 17 bases between. Germline assignment: CDR1 GTSNPN and CDR2 SVGIG (reference sequence). The CDR3 is 13 residues long. The CDR3 sequence: CAWSHINGLKQFF. The CDR3 DNA sequence: TGTGCCTGGAGCCACATCAATGGACTAAAGCAGTTCTTC.

The chain links TRBV7-6 to TRBJ2-2, with D possibly matching TRBD1 (6 bases). The CDR3 spans 14 residues. CDR1 is SGHVS, CDR2 FNYEAQ, per germline. V dropped 4 bases and J dropped 7 bases, with 13 bases sitting between them. CDR3 sequence: CASSSAQGYGELFF. For the CDR3, the DNA is TGTGCCAGCAGCTCTGCGCAGGGGTACGGGGAGCTGTTTTTT.

This clone has only one observation. This sequence joins TRBV10-1 and TRBJ1-6; weak D call: TRBD1 (5 bases). Trimming cost V 2 bases and J 13 bases, with 36 bases left between them. CDR3 size: 21 residues. CDR1 is WNHNN and CDR2 is SYGVQD in the germline V gene (reference sequence). This chain's CDR3 is CASSEGFWALFLGGRGYPLHF. CDR3 sequence (DNA): TGCGCCAGCAGTGAGGGATTTTGGGCCTTGTTTTTGGGGGGGAGGGGCTATCCCCTCCACTTT.

This rearrangement joins TRBV30 to TRBJ1-3; no firm D call. The V end lost 0 bases, the J end lost 5 bases, and 20 bases lay between the germline ends. The germline V gene encodes CDR1 GTSNPN and CDR2 SVGIG (reference sequence). The CDR3 extends over 17 amino acids. The CDR3 sequence: CAWSVRAVPVYRNTIYF. The CDR3 nucleotides are TGTGCCTGGAGTGTAAGAGCCGTCCCGGTATACCGAAACACCATATATTTT.